This T cell receptor beta chain was observed in a study of siplizumab effects on memory and regulatory T cells. Assay used: immunoSEQ multiplex PCR; TCRdb lists only in-frame clones, some missing. In the table there are 70,000 to 90,000 clones, roughly 93% of which are singletons. CDR3 length equals 12 residues. The germline CDR1 and CDR2 sequences are LGHNA and YNFKEQ. Between the trimmed V and J ends, which lost 1 base and 6 bases, there was a span of 5 bases. The chain carries TRBV4-2 and TRBJ2-3; no clear D. The specimen was CD8+ T cells sorted from blood. This TCR came from a human donor in good health. The CDR3 coding sequence is TGTGCCAGCAGCCAAGTAGGGGATACGCAGTATTTT. This translates into CASSQVGDTQYF.